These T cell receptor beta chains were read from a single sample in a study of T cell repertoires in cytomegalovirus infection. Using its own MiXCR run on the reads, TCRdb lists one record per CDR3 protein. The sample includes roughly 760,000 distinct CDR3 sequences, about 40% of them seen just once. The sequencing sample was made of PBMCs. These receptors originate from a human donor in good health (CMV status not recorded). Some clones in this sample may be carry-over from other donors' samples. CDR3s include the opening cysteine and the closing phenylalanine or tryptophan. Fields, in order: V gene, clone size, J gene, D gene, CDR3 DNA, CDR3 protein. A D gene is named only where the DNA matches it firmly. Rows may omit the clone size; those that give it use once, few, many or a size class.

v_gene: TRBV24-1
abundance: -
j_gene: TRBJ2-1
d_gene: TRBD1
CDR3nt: TGTGCCACCAGTGACCCGGGACAGGGGGACTTCAATGAGCAGTTCTTC
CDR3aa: CATSDPGQGDFNEQFF

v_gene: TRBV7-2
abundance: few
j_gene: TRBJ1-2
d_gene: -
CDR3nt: TGTGCCAGCAGCTTAAGTAACGGATACTATGGCTACACCTTC
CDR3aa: CASSLSNGYYGYTF

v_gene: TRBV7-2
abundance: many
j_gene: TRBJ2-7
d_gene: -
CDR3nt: TGTGCCAGCAGTTGGGGGTCCGAGCAGTACTTC
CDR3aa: CASSWGSEQYF

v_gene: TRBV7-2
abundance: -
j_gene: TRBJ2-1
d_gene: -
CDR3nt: TGTGCCAGCACATCCGGGGACCACTCTCTAGCGCCTTACAATGAGCAGTTCTTC
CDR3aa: CASTSGDHSLAPYNEQFF

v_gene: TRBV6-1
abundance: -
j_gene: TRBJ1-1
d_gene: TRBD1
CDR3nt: TGTGCCAGCAGCGCTACCAGGGGGCGAGCTTTCTTT
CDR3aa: CASSATRGRAFF

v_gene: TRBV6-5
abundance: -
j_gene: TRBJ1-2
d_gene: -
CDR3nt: TGTGCCAGCACCTCGGGGGGTTGGGTCTATGGCTACACCTTC
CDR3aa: CASTSGGWVYGYTF

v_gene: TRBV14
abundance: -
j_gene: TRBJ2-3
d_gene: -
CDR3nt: TGTGCCAGCAGCCAAAACATCGTAGCAGGAGATACGCAGTATTTT
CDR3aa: CASSQNIVAGDTQYF

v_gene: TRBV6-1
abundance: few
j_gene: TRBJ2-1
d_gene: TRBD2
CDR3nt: TGTGCCAGCACTGGGACTAGCGGGAACTCCTACAATGAGCAGTTCTTC
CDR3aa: CASTGTSGNSYNEQFF

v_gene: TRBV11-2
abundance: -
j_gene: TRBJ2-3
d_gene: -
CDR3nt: TGTGCCAGCACCATCTACGTTGGAGATACGCAGTATTTT
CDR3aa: CASTIYVGDTQYF

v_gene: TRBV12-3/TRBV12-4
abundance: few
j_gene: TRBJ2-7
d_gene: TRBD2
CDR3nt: TGTGCCAGCAGTCCGAGGTCAACTAGCGGGATATCCTACGAGCAGTACTTC
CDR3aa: CASSPRSTSGISYEQYF

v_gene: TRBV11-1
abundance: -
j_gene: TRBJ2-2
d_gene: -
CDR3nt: TGTGCCAGCAGCCTGGGCCTTCTCAACACCGGGGAGCTGTTTTTT
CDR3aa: CASSLGLLNTGELFF

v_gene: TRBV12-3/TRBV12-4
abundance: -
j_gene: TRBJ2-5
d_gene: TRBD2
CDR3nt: TGTGCCAGCAGGAATAGCGGGGGGCCAGGGGAGACCCAGTACTTC
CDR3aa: CASRNSGGPGETQYF

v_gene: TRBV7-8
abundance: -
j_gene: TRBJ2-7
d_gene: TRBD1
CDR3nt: TGTGCCAGCAGCCTTCGGTATGGGACAGAACCCTACGAGCAGTACTTC
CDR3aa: CASSLRYGTEPYEQYF

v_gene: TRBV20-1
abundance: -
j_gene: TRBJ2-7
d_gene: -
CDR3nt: TGCAGTGCTAGGAAGGCAGGCGGGGCCCCAGATTTCTACGAGCAGTACTTC
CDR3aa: CSARKAGGAPDFYEQYF

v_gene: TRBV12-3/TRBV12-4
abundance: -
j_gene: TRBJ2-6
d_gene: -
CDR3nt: TGTGCCAGCAGAAAACAGGTCCCCTCTTGGGCCAACGTCCTGACTTTC
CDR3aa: CASRKQVPSWANVLTF

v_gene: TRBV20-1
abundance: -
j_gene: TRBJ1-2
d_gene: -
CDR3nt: TGCAGTGCTAGCGTGGGGGGGGAGTCGGACGCAACCGTGCTCTATGGCTACACCTTC
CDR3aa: CSASVGGESDATVLYGYTF

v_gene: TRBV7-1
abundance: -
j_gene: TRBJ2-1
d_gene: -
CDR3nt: TGTGCCAGCAGCTCCGCCGGAGGGGTGAAGTTCTTC
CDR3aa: CASSSAGGVKFF

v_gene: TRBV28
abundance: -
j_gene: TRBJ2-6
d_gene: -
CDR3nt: TGTGCCAGCAGTTTTGGGGTAGGGCGGCTCTCTTGGGCCAACGTCCTGACTTTC
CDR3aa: CASSFGVGRLSWANVLTF

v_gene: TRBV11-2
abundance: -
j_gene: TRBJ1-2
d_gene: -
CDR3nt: TGTGCCAGCGATAAGCATCCAACGGTGGGCGGCTACACCTTC
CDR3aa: CASDKHPTVGGYTF

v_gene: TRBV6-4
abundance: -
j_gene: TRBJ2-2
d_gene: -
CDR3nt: TGTGCCAGCAGTGACTCGTCCACCTTGAACACCGGGGAGCTGTTTTTT
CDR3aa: CASSDSSTLNTGELFF

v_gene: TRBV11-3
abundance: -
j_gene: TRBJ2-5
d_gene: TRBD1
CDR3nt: TGTGCCAGCAGCGAGGACAGGGGGCGGCAAGAGACCCAGTACTTC
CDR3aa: CASSEDRGRQETQYF

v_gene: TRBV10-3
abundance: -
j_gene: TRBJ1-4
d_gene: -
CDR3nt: TGTGCCATCAGTGCCCTTACTTGGGAAAAACTGTTTTTT
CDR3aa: CAISALTWEKLFF

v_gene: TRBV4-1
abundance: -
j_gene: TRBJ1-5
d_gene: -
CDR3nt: TGCGCCAGCAGCCAAGATTCCGGCGGACTCCAGCCCCAGCATTTT
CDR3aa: CASSQDSGGLQPQHF

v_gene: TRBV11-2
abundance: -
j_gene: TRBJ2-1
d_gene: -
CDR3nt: TGTGCCAGCTCTTCCGCGGGCTACAATGAGCAGTTCTTC
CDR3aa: CASSSAGYNEQFF

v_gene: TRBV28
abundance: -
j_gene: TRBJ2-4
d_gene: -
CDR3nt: TGTGCCAGCAGATATAAAAACATTCAGTACTTC
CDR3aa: CASRYKNIQYF

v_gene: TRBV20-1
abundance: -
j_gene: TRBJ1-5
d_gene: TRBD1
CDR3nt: TGCAGTGCTCTGAACCGACAGGGGCCCTATAGCAATCAGCCCCAGCATTTT
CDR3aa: CSALNRQGPYSNQPQHF

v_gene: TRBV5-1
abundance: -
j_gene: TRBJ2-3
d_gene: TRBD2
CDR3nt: TGCGCCAGCAGCTGGACTGCCGGGAGGACAGATACGCAGTATTTT
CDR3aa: CASSWTAGRTDTQYF

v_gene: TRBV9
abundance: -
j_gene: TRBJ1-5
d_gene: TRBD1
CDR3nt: TGTGCCAGAAGCGTAGGGGCAGGGGGCATCCAGCCCCAGCATTTT
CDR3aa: CARSVGAGGIQPQHF

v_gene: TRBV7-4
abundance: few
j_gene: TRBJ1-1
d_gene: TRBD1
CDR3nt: TGTGCCAGCGACAGGGAGGGGGCTGAAGCTTTCTTT
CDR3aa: CASDREGAEAFF

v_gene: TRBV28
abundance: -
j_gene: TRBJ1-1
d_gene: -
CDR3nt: TGTGCCAGCAGAAATCCAGGGTGGAACACTGAAGCTTTCTTT
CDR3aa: CASRNPGWNTEAFF

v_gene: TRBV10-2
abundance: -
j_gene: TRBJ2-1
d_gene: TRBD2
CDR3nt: TGCGCCAGCAGTGAGTCTCGGGGGGGGGCCAGGAATGAGCAGTTCTTC
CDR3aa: CASSESRGGARNEQFF

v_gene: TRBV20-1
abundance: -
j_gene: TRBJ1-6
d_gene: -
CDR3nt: TGCAGTGCTAGAGCAGGGAGCTCCTATAATTCACCCCTCCACTTT
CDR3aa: CSARAGSSYNSPLHF

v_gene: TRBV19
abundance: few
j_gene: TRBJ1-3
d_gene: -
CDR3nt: TGTGCCAGTACCCCTCTCACTGGGGGCTCCTCTGGAAACACCATATATTTT
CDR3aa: CASTPLTGGSSGNTIYF

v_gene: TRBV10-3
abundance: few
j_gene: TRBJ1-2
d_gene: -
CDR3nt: TGTGCCATCAGTGAGGAAGGGGGGCAGTACTATGGCTACACCTTC
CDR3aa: CAISEEGGQYYGYTF

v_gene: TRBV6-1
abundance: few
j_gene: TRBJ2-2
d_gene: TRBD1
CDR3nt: TGTGCCAGCAGGCGACAGGGGGCGCGGACCGGGGAGCTGTTTTTT
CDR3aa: CASRRQGARTGELFF

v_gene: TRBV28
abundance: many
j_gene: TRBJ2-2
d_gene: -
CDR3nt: TGTGCCAGCAGTTTAATCCTCGGCGGGGAGCTGTTTTTT
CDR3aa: CASSLILGGELFF

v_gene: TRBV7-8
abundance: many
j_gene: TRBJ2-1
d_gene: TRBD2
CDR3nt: TGTGCCAGCAGCGGGGGGACTAGCGGGAGAAACTACAATGAGCAGTTCTTC
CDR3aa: CASSGGTSGRNYNEQFF

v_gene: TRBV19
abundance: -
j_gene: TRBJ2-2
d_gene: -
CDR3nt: TGTGCCAGTAGTATAGACGCCTCCCTCACCGGGGAGCTGTTTTTT
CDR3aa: CASSIDASLTGELFF